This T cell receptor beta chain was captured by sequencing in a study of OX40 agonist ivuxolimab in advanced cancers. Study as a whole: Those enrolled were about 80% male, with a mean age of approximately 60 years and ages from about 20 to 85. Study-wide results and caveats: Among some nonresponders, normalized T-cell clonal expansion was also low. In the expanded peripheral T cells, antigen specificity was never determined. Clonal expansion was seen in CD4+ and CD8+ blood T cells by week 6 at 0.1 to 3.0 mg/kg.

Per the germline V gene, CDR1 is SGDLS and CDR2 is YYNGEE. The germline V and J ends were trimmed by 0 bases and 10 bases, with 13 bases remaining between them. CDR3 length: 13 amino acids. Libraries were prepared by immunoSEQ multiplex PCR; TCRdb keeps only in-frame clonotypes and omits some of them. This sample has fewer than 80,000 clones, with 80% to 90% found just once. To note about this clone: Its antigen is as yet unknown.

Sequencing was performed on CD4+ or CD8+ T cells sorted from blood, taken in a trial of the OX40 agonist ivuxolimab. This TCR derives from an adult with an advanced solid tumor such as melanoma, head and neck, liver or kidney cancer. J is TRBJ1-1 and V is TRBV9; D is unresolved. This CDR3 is CASSVETSGGAFF. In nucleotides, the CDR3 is TGTGCCAGCAGCGTAGAAACCTCCGGCGGAGCTTTCTTT.